A single sample is the source of the 24 T cell receptor beta chains below, sequenced in a study of control samples from healthy donors and cancer patients. Only in-frame clones appear in the TCRdb table, and some are missing; sequencing was by immunoSEQ multiplex PCR. The table lists some 79,000 clones, more than 75% of them singletons. The sequenced sample was blood. These receptors all stem from a woman aged 45-65 years in good health.

This sequence joins TRBV21-1 and TRBJ1-3; the table's D gene call, TRBD1, was not cross checked with the DNA. TRBV21-1 is a pseudogene. This CDR3 has 16 residues. CDR3: CASSRCSGQDNATIYF. The CDR3 DNA is TGTGCCAGCAGCAGGTGCAGCGGACAGGATAACGCCACCATATATTTT.

The chain links TRBV11-2 to TRBJ1-4; D gene ambiguous. There are 17 residues in the CDR3. The V and J ends lost 5 bases and 8 bases respectively, with 24 bases between them. Germline CDR1 reads SGHAT; CDR2 reads FQNNGV. CDR3 nucleotide sequence: TGTGCCAGCAGCGCAGCATTACGCCCCCTGGGGAACGAAAAACTGTTTTTT. Protein: CASSAALRPLGNEKLFF.

The rearrangement links TRBV6-1 to TRBJ2-7; D gene uncertain. The germline V and J ends were trimmed by 0 bases and 0 bases, with 9 bases remaining between them. The CDR3 extends over 15 amino acids. CDR1 is MNHNS and CDR2 is SASEGT in the germline V gene. The CDR3 here is CASSEAATSSYEQYF. CDR3 bases: TGTGCCAGCAGTGAAGCGGCCACGAGCTCCTACGAGCAGTACTTC.

The chain recombines TRBV23-1 with TRBJ2-1, with 12 positions matching TRBD2. TRBV23-1 is given ORF status, its function remaining uncertain. The CDR3 is 17 amino acids. Losses at the gene ends were 4 bases for V and 0 bases for J; bases not matched to a gene: 4. DNA of the CDR3: TGCGCCAGCAGTCGACTAGCGGGAGCCCACTCCTACAATGAGCAGTTCTTC. It translates to CASSRLAGAHSYNEQFF.

The V and J genes are TRBV5-4 and TRBJ2-5; D is possibly TRBD1 or TRBD2 (6 bases each). Germline CDR1 SGHNT, CDR2 YYREEE (reference sequence). The CDR3 runs to 12 residues. V dropped 10 bases and J dropped 2 bases, with 12 bases sitting between them. The DNA for the CDR3 is TGTGCCGGGGGGCCAGCACAAGAGACCCAGTACTTC. Translated: CAGGPAQETQYF. Full variable domain (missing parts from reference TRBV5-4 and TRBJ2-5): ETGVTQSPTHLIKTRGQQVTLRCSSQSGHNTVSWYQQALGQGPQFIFQYYREEENGRGNFPPRFSGLQFPNYSSELNVNALELDDSALYLCAGGPAQETQYFGPGTRLLVL.

The CDR3 is CASSADWDAYNEQFF. For the CDR3, the DNA is TGTGCCAGCAGCGCTGACTGGGACGCCTACAATGAGCAGTTCTTC. This chain connects TRBV9 to TRBJ2-1, with D possibly called TRBD1 or TRBD2 (5 bases each). The length of the CDR3 is 15 residues. Trimming stripped 3 bases from V and 2 bases from J, with 12 bases between. Germline assignment: CDR1 SGDLS and CDR2 YYNGEE.

The J gene is TRBJ2-7, the V gene TRBV6-6, with a tentative D call TRBD2 (5 bases). The germline V gene encodes CDR1 MNHNY and CDR2 SVGAGI (reference sequence). This CDR3 has 13 residues. Trimming pared 3 bases from V and 7 bases from J, leaving 13 bases between. The CDR3 spells CASSYPTPGEQYF. For the CDR3, the DNA is TGTGCCAGCAGTTATCCGACTCCGGGGGAGCAGTACTTC.

The chain links TRBV10-1 to TRBJ2-2; the match to TRBD1 covers 10 bases. This CDR3 has 15 residues. Trimming cost V 6 bases and J 3 bases; bases outside gene matches: 4. Germline CDR1 is WNHNN and CDR2 is SYGVQD (reference sequence). The DNA for the CDR3 is TGCGCCAGCAGCCGACAGGGGGCCCACACCGGGGAGCTGTTTTTT. Protein sequence: CASSRQGAHTGELFF.

This chain connects TRBV3-1 (or the pseudogene TRBV3-2) to TRBJ2-7; TRBD2 matches at 9 bases. This CDR3 has 16 residues. Germline V gives CDR1 LGHDT, CDR2 YNNKEL (reference sequence). V gave up 6 bases and J gave up 6 bases; unmatched junction bases: 15. The CDR3 DNA reads TGTGCCAGCAGTAGCGGGGGTGGCGGGTCGGTTCTCGAGCAGTACTTC. This gives the protein CASSSGGGGSVLEQYF.

V gene TRBV7-9 combines with J gene TRBJ1-2; a possible D gene is TRBD1 (5 bases). The ends were cut back, 5 bases at V and 0 bases at J, with 16 bases in the middle. The CDR3 is 16 amino acids. Germline V gene sequence: CDR1 SEHNR, CDR2 FQNEAQ (reference sequence). CDR3 bases: TGTGCCAGCAGCCGGGCGGGGGTTGTCTCTAACTATGGCTACACCTTC. Translated, it gives CASSRAGVVSNYGYTF.

The rearrangement joins TRBV25-1 to TRBJ2-7, with D uncertain. The V gene lost 2 bases and the J gene lost 5 bases, with 10 bases spanning the gap. The CDR3 sequence is 13 residues long. Germline V gives CDR1 MGHDK, CDR2 SYGVNS. The CDR3: CASSEPTLHEQYF. The CDR3, as DNA: TGTGCCAGCAGTGAACCAACCTTGCACGAGCAGTACTTC.

This sequence joins TRBV5-6 and TRBJ2-3, with 8 nucleotides matching TRBD2. V was clipped by 1 base and J by 4 bases; unmatched bases: 8. Germline V CDR1 and CDR2: SGHDT, YYEEEE. The CDR3 contains 16 residues. This CDR3 is CASSLPTSASPDTQYF. CDR3 bases: TGTGCCAGCAGCTTGCCGACTAGCGCGAGCCCAGATACGCAGTATTTT.

The chain combines TRBV5-4 with TRBJ2-5; 12 bases are shared with TRBD2. CDR1 is SGHNT and CDR2 is YYREEE in the germline V gene (reference sequence). The CDR3 loop spans 15 amino acids. Unmatched junction bases numbered 1, after V lost 3 bases and J lost 1 base. CDR3 in DNA: TGTGCCAGCAGCTCTAGCGGGGGGGCCCAAGAGACCCAGTACTTC. This codes for CASSSSGGAQETQYF.

The chain is built from TRBV6-4 and TRBJ2-3, with D uncertain. The CDR3 contains 13 residues. Germline assignment: CDR1 MRHNA and CDR2 SNTAGT. V was pared by 0 bases and J by 3 bases, with 4 bases between. The chain's CDR3 is CASSDSATDTQYF. The CDR3 DNA follows: TGTGCCAGCAGTGACTCTGCAACAGATACGCAGTATTTT.

This chain uses TRBV10-3 with TRBJ2-1; no definite D call. CDR1 and CDR2 from the germline V gene are ENHRY and SYGVKD. Trimming removed 4 bases from V and 6 bases from J, with 10 bases in between. The CDR3 length is 13 residues. The CDR3 DNA sequence: TGTGCCATCAGTGTAACCCAAGGCAATGAGCAGTTCTTC. Translated: CAISVTQGNEQFF.

A single count supports this clone. V usage is TRBV18 and J usage is TRBJ2-7; D not certain. V was pared by 4 bases and J by 2 bases, with 12 bases between. CDR3 length equals 14 residues. Germline CDR1 and CDR2: KGHSH and LQKENI. DNA of the CDR3: TGTGCCAGCTCACTAGACTTAGACCCCTACGAGCAGTACTTC. It encodes CASSLDLDPYEQYF.

V usage is TRBV5-6 and J usage is TRBJ1-5; 9 positions match TRBD1. Germline loops: CDR1 SGHDT, CDR2 YYEEEE. Trimming removed 4 bases from V and 7 bases from J; junction bases left unmatched: 6. This CDR3 region has 14 residues. CDR3 DNA sequence: TGTGCCAGCAGCCTGGGACAGGGTCGCCAGCCCCAGCATTTT. Amino acid sequence: CASSLGQGRQPQHF. Filled out from reference TRBV5-6 and TRBJ1-5, the complete variable domain reads DAGVTQSPTHLIKTRGQQVTLRCSPKSGHDTVSWYQQALGQGPQFIFQYYEEEERQRGNFPDRFSGHQFPNYSSELNVNALLLGDSALYLCASSLGQGRQPQHFGDGTRLSIL.

This clone was detected once. This sequence joins TRBV3-1 (or the pseudogene TRBV3-2) and TRBJ1-1; perhaps TRBD1 as D (5 bases). The CDR3 length is 14 residues. Trimming pared 5 bases from V and 6 bases from J, leaving 16 bases between. Germline values: CDR1 LGHDT, CDR2 YNNKEL (reference sequence). Written as DNA, the CDR3 is TGTGCCAGCAGCTTGAATCGTCAGGGAGCTGAAGCTTTCTTT. Protein sequence: CASSLNRQGAEAFF.

CDR3 bases: TGTGCCAGCGCTCGCGAGGCGAACACCGGGGAGCTGTTTTTT. Residues: CASAREANTGELFF. The chain is built from TRBV7-9 and TRBJ2-2; D is ambiguous. Trimming left V 8 bases short and J 0 bases short, with 10 bases between. Looked up from germline, CDR1 is SEHNR and CDR2 is FQNEAQ (reference sequence). The CDR3 runs to 14 residues.

The chain recombines TRBV19 with TRBJ1-5, with unresolved D. V was trimmed by 2 bases and J by 4 bases, leaving 18 bases between them. The CDR3 consists of 17 residues. The germline V gene has CDR1 LNHDA and CDR2 SQIVND (reference sequence). CDR3 in amino acids: CASSIRERLLLNQPQHF. CDR3 DNA: TGTGCCAGTAGTATAAGGGAGCGCCTTCTCTTAAATCAGCCCCAGCATTTT. The full variable domain, completed using reference TRBV19 and TRBJ1-5, is DGGITQSPKYLFRKEGQNVTLSCEQNLNHDAMYWYRQDPGQGLRLIYYSQIVNDFQKGDIAEGYSVSREKKESFPLTVTSAQKNPTAFYLCASSIRERLLLNQPQHFGDGTRLSIL.

V usage is TRBV3-1 (or the pseudogene TRBV3-2) and J usage is TRBJ2-7, with 10 bases lining up with TRBD2. The junction had 11 bases not matched to a gene; V was cut back by 5 bases and J by 4 bases. CDR3 size: 16 residues. CDR1 and CDR2 (germline): LGHDT, YNNKEL (reference sequence). CDR3 nucleotide sequence: TGTGCCAGCAGCAAGAAAGCGGGAGGGCTCGGATACGAGCAGTACTTC. The encoded protein is CASSKKAGGLGYEQYF.

The chain joins TRBV19 to TRBJ2-7, with a weak D call TRBD1 (6 bases). Germline V gene sequence: CDR1 LNHDA, CDR2 SQIVND (reference sequence). The CDR3 has 17 residues. Between the trimmed V and J ends, which lost 6 bases and 3 bases, there was a span of 24 bases. DNA of the CDR3: TGTGCCAGTAGCCGCACGGAGATATCCAGGGGCAGCTACGAGCAGTACTTC. Amino acids: CASSRTEISRGSYEQYF.

This chain connects TRBV2 to TRBJ2-3; TRBD2 agrees at 15 bases. Germline loops: CDR1 SNHLY, CDR2 FYNNEI. CDR3 length equals 14 residues. V shed 6 bases, J shed 6 bases, and the junction held 1 base outside the gene matches. CDR3 sequence reads: CASRGLAGGDTQYF. As DNA, the CDR3 is TGTGCCAGCAGAGGACTAGCGGGAGGGGATACGCAGTATTTT.

This clone has just a few counts. The V call is TRBV5-1, the J call TRBJ1-2, with no clear D. The V end lost 0 bases, the J end lost 8 bases, and 8 bases lay between the germline ends. The CDR3 loop spans 12 amino acids. Germline-derived CDR1 and CDR2 are SGHRS and YFSETQ. The CDR3 loop is CASSLGKGGYTF. CDR3 DNA: TGCGCCAGCAGCTTGGGGAAAGGGGGCTACACCTTC. Supplemented by reference TRBV5-1 and TRBJ1-2, the full variable domain reads KAGVTQTPRYLIKTRGQQVTLSCSPISGHRSVSWYQQTPGQGLQFLFEYFSETQRNKGNFPGRFSGRQFSNSRSEMNVSTLELGDSALYLCASSLGKGGYTFGSGTRLTVV.